These T cell receptor beta chains were read from a single sample in a study of patients and donors after allogeneic stem cell transplantation. TCRdb reprocessed the RT-PCR reads via MiXCR and lists one record per CDR3 protein. The sample records 84,000 or so distinct CDR3 sequences, roughly 52% being singletons. Sequenced material: blood, either unsorted or a sorted T cell fraction (not recorded which). The receptors were sampled from a human donor who was either an allogeneic HSCT recipient or a stem cell or donor lymphocyte infusion donor (not recorded which). It is not recorded whose cells these are; they may come from a transplant donor. Both conserved end residues are part of each CDR3. D genes are given only for firm matches. Size values are once, few and many counts, or a class for expanded clones, and some rows have none.

d_gene,j_gene,abundance,v_gene,CDR3nt,CDR3aa
.,TRBJ1-1,once,TRBV28,TGTGCCAGCAGGGAGCCATACAGAACAGGGATCAACACTGAAGCTTTCTTT,CASREPYRTGINTEAFF
.,TRBJ1-5,.,TRBV12-3/TRBV12-4,TGTGCCAGCAGTTTAGGAGGGAAAGTCAATCAGCCCCAGCATTTT,CASSLGGKVNQPQHF
.,TRBJ1-2,.,TRBV7-2,TGTGCCAGCAGCTTAGCGTTGGTGGGACGCAACTATGGCTACACCTTC,CASSLALVGRNYGYTF
.,TRBJ2-3,.,TRBV6-5,TGTGCCAGCAGTTTAGGGACTCCGCAATACCGTCGGCGGACAGATACGCAGTATTTT,CASSLGTPQYRRRTDTQYF
TRBD1,TRBJ1-5,once,TRBV12-3/TRBV12-4,TGTGCCAGCAGTAAGGACAGGAATCAGCCCCAGCATTTT,CASSKDRNQPQHF
TRBD1,TRBJ1-2,few,TRBV15,TGTGCCACCGCAGGGGGCAGGGGTGACTATGGCTACACCTTC,CATAGGRGDYGYTF
.,TRBJ1-3,.,TRBV27,TGTGCCAGCAGTCCGGTGATCTCTGGAAACACCATATATTTT,CASSPVISGNTIYF
.,TRBJ1-1,.,TRBV4-2,TGTGCCAGCAGCCAAGTATCCACGATGAACACTGAAGCTTTCTTT,CASSQVSTMNTEAFF
.,TRBJ2-3,.,TRBV29-1,TGCAGCTCGGGACATAGCACAGATACGCAGTATTTT,CSSGHSTDTQYF
TRBD1,TRBJ1-2,.,TRBV7-2,TGTGCCAGCAGCTTGTCCGGGACAGGGGGCAGTGGCTACACCTTC,CASSLSGTGGSGYTF
.,TRBJ1-2,.,TRBV3-1,TGTGCCAGCAGCCAACTGAGTGGCTACACCTTC,CASSQLSGYTF
.,TRBJ1-3,.,TRBV5-5,TGTGCCAGCAGCTTGGCGGGTCCGGTCGCAAACACCATATATTTT,CASSLAGPVANTIYF
.,TRBJ1-3,few,TRBV10-3,TGTGCCATCATCGAAGGACCTGGAAACACCATATATTTT,CAIIEGPGNTIYF
.,TRBJ1-4,.,TRBV12-3/TRBV12-4,TGTGCCAGCAGTATACAGGCTAATGAAAAACTGTTTTTT,CASSIQANEKLFF
TRBD2,TRBJ2-7,.,TRBV10-3,TGTGCCACGGAGACTAGCGGAAACTACGAGCAGTACTTC,CATETSGNYEQYF
.,TRBJ1-5,.,TRBV12-3/TRBV12-4,TGTGCCAGCAGTTTGCTGGGGGGTGGCAATCAGCCCCAGCATTTT,CASSLLGGGNQPQHF
.,TRBJ1-2,.,TRBV24-1,TGTGCCACCAGTGATCCCTATGTGGAAGGCTACACCTTC,CATSDPYVEGYTF
.,TRBJ1-2,.,TRBV7-9,TGTGCCAGCAGCTTAGCGCCCAGGGTATCGGAGGGCTACACCTTC,CASSLAPRVSEGYTF
TRBD1,TRBJ2-5,.,TRBV6-2/TRBV6-3,TGTGCCAGCAGAGAGTGGACAGGGGGACAAGAGACCCAGTACTTC,CASREWTGGQETQYF
.,TRBJ1-1,few,TRBV7-8,TGTGCCAGCAGCTTACAGGGTAAAGGCACTGAAGCTTTCTTT,CASSLQGKGTEAFF
.,TRBJ1-5,.,TRBV12-3/TRBV12-4,TGTGCCAGCACCGGGACCGTTAATCAGCCCCAGCATTTT,CASTGTVNQPQHF
.,TRBJ1-1,.,TRBV28,TGTGCCACCCAGCCCAGTGCTTTCTTT,CATQPSAFF
TRBD1,TRBJ1-2,few,TRBV20-1,TGCAGCCCAAGCGTAGGGGGCGGGTATGGCTACACCTTC,CSPSVGGGYGYTF
TRBD1,TRBJ1-1,.,TRBV10-3,TGTGCCATCAGTCCCAGACAGGGGAACACTGAAGCTTTCTTT,CAISPRQGNTEAFF
TRBD1,TRBJ1-2,few,TRBV7-2,TGTGCCAGCAGCTTAGCGCGGACAGGGTATGGCTACACCTTC,CASSLARTGYGYTF
TRBD1,TRBJ1-2,.,TRBV3-1,TGTGCCAGCAGCCTCCGGACAGGGGCGAATAACTATGGCTACACCTTC,CASSLRTGANNYGYTF
TRBD1,TRBJ2-7,.,TRBV5-1,TGCGCCAGCTCCGTGGGACAGCCGTCCCCAACGTACGAGCAGTACTTC,CASSVGQPSPTYEQYF
.,TRBJ1-1,few,TRBV20-1,TGCAGTGCTAGATCCCCCAGGGAAGCTTTCTTT,CSARSPREAFF
.,TRBJ1-2,.,TRBV12-3/TRBV12-4,TGTGCCAGCAGTTTGGACGCGCGTCGCTATGGCTACACCTTC,CASSLDARRYGYTF
.,TRBJ1-5,.,TRBV12-3/TRBV12-4,TGTGCCAGCAGTTTTTCGCTGGGCGATCAGCCCCAGCATTTT,CASSFSLGDQPQHF
.,TRBJ2-1,.,TRBV6-5,TGTGCCAGCAGTTCCCTTGGCGGATGGGATGAGCAGTTCTTC,CASSSLGGWDEQFF
TRBD1,TRBJ1-5,once,TRBV12-3/TRBV12-4,TGTGCCAGCAGGGGACAGGAGGGGGCCAATCAGCCCCAGCATTTT,CASRGQEGANQPQHF
.,TRBJ1-2,.,TRBV20-1,TGCAGTGCTGGACCCAGAGGGGCTAACTATGGCTACACCTTC,CSAGPRGANYGYTF
.,TRBJ1-6,.,TRBV19,TGTGCCAGCATGACGGACAGCTCCTATAATTCACCCCTCCACTTT,CASMTDSSYNSPLHF
.,TRBJ1-3,.,TRBV28,TGTGCCAGCAGTTTGAAGGTCTCTGGAAACACCATATATTTT,CASSLKVSGNTIYF
.,TRBJ1-6,few,TRBV15,TGTGCCACCAGCGCGAACAGGGTTCGTAATTCACCCCTCCACTTT,CATSANRVRNSPLHF
TRBD2,TRBJ2-3,.,TRBV15,TGTGCCACCAGCAGAGATCGGTCTAGCGGGATTAGCACAGATACGCAGTATTTT,CATSRDRSSGISTDTQYF
TRBD1,TRBJ1-2,.,TRBV27,TGTGCCAGCAGCCTACGACGAATGACAGGGGGCGGTAATGGCTACACCTTC,CASSLRRMTGGGNGYTF
.,TRBJ2-7,.,TRBV5-1,TGCGCCAGCAGCTTACGGGGCCAGGGTAAAGACGAGCAGTACTTC,CASSLRGQGKDEQYF
.,TRBJ1-2,.,TRBV29-1,TGCAGCACAAGTGGGACCAACTATGGCTACACCTTC,CSTSGTNYGYTF
.,TRBJ1-1,few,TRBV7-3,TGTGCCAGCAGGGCCGACAGCTTGAACACTGAAGCTTTCTTT,CASRADSLNTEAFF
.,TRBJ2-4,.,TRBV20-1,TGCAGTGCTAGATCGGCCGGGTTCGACAAAAACATTCAGTACTTC,CSARSAGFDKNIQYF